This T cell receptor beta chain emerged from a study of blood T cells in healthy people across ages. There are 16 residues in the CDR3. In regard to this clonotype: Its specificity is unknown. A much bigger clone sits one base away, suggesting this may be a read error.

Sample-barcoded 5' priming and a J-beta primer mix drove a second PCR of about 6 to 12 cycles. Each CDR3 protein gets one entry after TCRdb re-called the 5' RACE reads with MiXCR. The table includes 1.6 million or so distinct CDR3 sequences, 30% to 40% detected once. Study outcomes and limitations: TCR beta diversity was tightly associated with the proportion of naive T cells.

The V gene is TRBV21-1, the J gene TRBJ2-1; the table's D call TRBD1 went unverified against the DNA. TRBV21-1 is a documented pseudogene. Sequenced: blood. This TCR was sampled from a woman in her 30s in good health. Here the CDR3 reads CASNKAAGRGINEQFF. CDR3 DNA sequence: TGTGCCAGCAACAAAGCGGCAGGGCGAGGGATCAATGAGCAGTTCTTC.